This T cell receptor (beta chain) was captured by sequencing in a study of human T cells and chemical hapten exposure (dated by TCRdb to the early 2020s). A note on the overall study: The libraries were sequenced as a pool, and the TCR yield per sample differed mostly because of small variations in library volumes within the pool. Peripheral blood TCR repertoire changes were tracked in vivo in alopecia patients during primary and secondary sensitization to the hapten diphenylcyclopropenone (DPC). Both TCR alpha and TCR beta chains were sequenced from each blood RNA sample.

Counted from cysteine to phenylalanine, this CDR3 has 15 amino acids. Only CDR3 DNA remains: 45 bases, in frame from the first base. Deletion took 0 bases off V and 4 bases off J, with a span of 11 bases between the germline ends. The germline V gene encodes CDR1 SGHRS and CDR2 YFSETQ. The meaning of the sample's time point label: healthy volunteer bleed at 2 weeks. Total RNA was extracted from unfractionated whole blood that had been collected in Tempus Blood RNA tubes. Five healthy volunteers served as TCR sequencing controls and were bled at day 0, 2 weeks and 6 weeks. This clonotype was observed many times. Its antigen specificity is not known. Base qualities are not at hand, and no much larger clone is one base apart. The method behind the library was RACE. Sequenced on a NextSeq 500. Library preparation attached unique molecular identifiers to individual cDNA molecules for quantitative, reproducible TCR counting. The paper's data handling went like this. A median of about 89,000 TCRs per sample was observed, with a range of 23,224 to 690,600. V, J and CDR3 annotation of the TCR reads was performed with the Decombinator software suite. Every sample was subsampled to the same number of TCRs (28,000) for the PS versus PT1 abundance plots. TCRs were defined as expanded if absent before sensitization and observed at least eight times at the 2-week time point. The raw public data were reprocessed by TCRdb itself: fastp quality trimming at Q25, MiXCR clonotype calling, in-frame beta chains only. Here each entry gathers all rows of one CDR3 protein and keeps the most common genes and DNA. The V and J calls and clone size come from TCRdb's table, not from the authors' own analysis. Within this sample are tens of thousands of distinct CDR3 sequences, with 3.5% to 4.5% of them counted one time only. Jointly, the top ten make up around 5.8% of the sample.

Overall study outcomes, separate from this receptor: No change with DPC sensitization was found in the number of TCRs above 1 in 1000 frequency, and no evidence of global repertoire structure alterations was found. Repeated subsampling changed both the strength of the expansion versus patch-test correlation and the threshold at which that correlation became significant.

This chain is built from TRBV5-1 and TRBJ2-1; TRBD1 might be the D gene, on 5 matching bases. The sequence came from a human donor in good health. Some clones in this sample may be carry-over from other donors' samples. The source material was whole blood. The CDR3 reads as follows: CASSLEGKQYNEQFF. The bases are TGCGCCAGCAGCTTGGAGGGGAAGCAATACAATGAGCAGTTCTTC.